The clone carrying this T cell receptor (beta chain) was found many times. Antigen unknown. These data come from a study of T cell repertoires in cytomegalovirus infection. Study-level background: Based on public TCR beta signatures, there were indications of CMV infection and of a matching HLA type.

Overall study results and limits: Cumulative frequency of public TCR beta families picked out carriers of CMV plus the relevant HLA. HLA-C-restricted TCR beta clonotypes specific for CMV led the ex vivo response.

The germline gives CDR1 SGHTA, CDR2 FQGNSA. V shed 4 bases, J shed 2 bases, and the junction held 7 bases outside the gene matches. The CDR3 is made up of 15 amino acids. TCRdb processed the reads anew with MiXCR; each CDR3 protein has one entry. Found here are roughly 320,000 distinct CDR3 sequences, over 7.5% of them singletons; the top ten hold about 3.9%. The sequenced material came from PBMCs. The gene calls are TRBV7-2 and TRBJ2-5; the match to TRBD1 covers 7 bases. This clonotype was sampled from a human donor in good health (CMV status not recorded). Some clones in this sample may be carry-over from other donors' samples. CDR3 DNA sequence: TGTGCCAGCAGCTCCAGGACAGGTTTACAAGAGACCCAGTACTTC. It yields the protein CASSSRTGLQETQYF.